The TCR beta chain described here comes from a study of T cells after posttransplantation cyclophosphamide. The CDR3 is made up of 15 amino acids. Germline V gene data show CDR1 as MDHEN and CDR2 as SYDVKM. J was trimmed by 3 bases and V by 10 bases; bases with no gene match: 13. A marrow graft followed busulfan-fludarabine conditioning, with cyclophosphamide on days +3 and +4. Overall study findings and caveats: Skin or GI-infiltrating T cells shared few TRB sequences with blood. Donor CD8+ memory clones often dominated recipient blood repertoires at later times. Recipient CMV seropositivity and CMV reactivation strongly tracked TRB clonality.

Only in-frame clones appear in the TCRdb table, and some are missing; sequencing was by immunoSEQ multiplex PCR. The specimen gives roughly 14,000 clones without singletons; the ten biggest hold more than 20%. This clone was counted at least ten times. Its cognate antigen is unknown. This TCR was recovered from a female patient aged 40 to 50 who received an allogeneic stem cell transplant from a related donor, was CMV-positive, and had no GVHD. The graft donor may have given rise to some T cells. The sequencing here drew on PBMCs, taken 950 to 1,200 days after allogeneic stem cell transplant with posttransplant cyclophosphamide. The chain joins TRBV28 to TRBJ1-2; 8 bases are a match to TRBD1. The CDR3 loop is CATLPRGLFHYGYTF. The CDR3 bases are TGTGCCACCCTACCCAGGGGGCTCTTCCACTATGGCTACACCTTC.